Shown below are 8 T cell receptor beta chains from a single sample sequenced in a study of lymphopenia after photon versus proton radiotherapy. Clones were read by immunoSEQ multiplex PCR, and TCRdb kept only the in-frame ones, dropping some. The table has about 53,000 clones, 80% to 90% seen once; the top ten hold less than 35%. The input for sequencing was peripheral blood, taken from a patient treated with photon-based radiotherapy. The receptors were gathered from a man aged 45 to 65 with gastric cancer.

The chain couples TRBV6-1 to TRBJ2-1; perhaps TRBD2 as D (7 bases). This CDR3 comprises 15 residues. V was shortened by 4 bases and J by 5 bases, with 15 bases between the two germline ends. Per the germline V gene, CDR1 is MNHNS and CDR2 is SASEGT. The CDR3 loop reads CASSGGGAGDNEQFF. The DNA for the CDR3 is TGTGCCAGCAGTGGTGGGGGGGCAGGTGACAATGAGCAGTTCTTC.

This chain joins TRBV5-1 and TRBJ2-7; 10 bases are a match to TRBD2. V shed 2 bases, J shed 0 bases, and the junction held 8 bases outside the gene matches. Germline-derived CDR1 and CDR2 are SGHRS and YFSETQ. The CDR3 sequence is 17 residues long. The CDR3 DNA reads as TGCGCCAGCAGCTTAAAGGCGACTAGCGGGTACTCCTACGAGCAGTACTTC. This translates into CASSLKATSGYSYEQYF.

The chain joins TRBV7-6 to TRBJ1-2, with D tentatively TRBD1 (5 bases). The ends were cut back, 4 bases at V and 8 bases at J, with 14 bases in the middle. Germline V lookup: CDR1 SGHVS, CDR2 FNYEAQ. The CDR3 loop spans 13 amino acids. CDR3 sequence reads: CASSYSEGRGYTF. The CDR3 DNA is TGTGCCAGCAGCTATTCCGAGGGGCGCGGCTACACCTTC.

J is TRBJ2-1 and V is TRBV7-6, with D perhaps matching TRBD2 (5 bases). The V end was cut by 3 bases, the J end by 2 bases, with 11 bases between. CDR3 length: 15 residues. Germline V gives CDR1 SGHVS, CDR2 FNYEAQ. CDR3 sequence reads: CASSFGLAAYNEQFF. CDR3 DNA sequence: TGTGCCAGCAGCTTCGGGCTAGCCGCCTACAATGAGCAGTTCTTC.

The chain combines TRBV29-1 with TRBJ2-3; 8 bases are a match to TRBD2. The CDR3 runs 14 residues. Trimming took 6 bases from V and 0 from J; bases not matched to a gene: 5. Germline CDR1 SQVTM, CDR2 ANQGSEA. CDR3 in amino acids: CSVGKRGSTDTQYF. The CDR3 region has the DNA TGCAGCGTCGGAAAGCGGGGGAGCACAGATACGCAGTATTTT.

V and J are TRBV30 and TRBJ2-5; 12 bases align to TRBD1. V gave up 0 bases and J gave up 6 bases; unmatched junction bases: 5. This CDR3 spans 15 amino acids. Looked up from germline, CDR1 is GTSNPN and CDR2 is SVGIG (reference sequence). This CDR3 is CAWSVGTGGMQTQYF. As DNA, the CDR3 is TGTGCCTGGAGTGTAGGGACAGGGGGCATGCAGACCCAGTACTTC.

This clone was found once. This chain connects TRBV4-2 to TRBJ2-7; a possible D gene is TRBD1 (5 bases). Germline loops: CDR1 LGHNA, CDR2 YNFKEQ. The CDR3 is made up of 14 amino acids. The V end was cut by 1 base, the J end by 5 bases, with 12 bases between. In DNA, the CDR3 is TGTGCCAGCAGCCAAGTCTGGGAAGGGGACGAGCAGTACTTC. Encoded protein: CASSQVWEGDEQYF.

This rearrangement joins TRBV11-3 to TRBJ2-1; D is perhaps TRBD1 (6 bases). Trimming cost V 5 bases and J 4 bases, with 15 bases left between them. The CDR3 length is 15 residues. CDR1 and CDR2 (germline): SGHNT, YENEEA. For the CDR3, the DNA is TGTGCCAGCAGCCAAGGCCGGGGACAATACAATGAGCAGTTCTTC. Residues: CASSQGRGQYNEQFF.